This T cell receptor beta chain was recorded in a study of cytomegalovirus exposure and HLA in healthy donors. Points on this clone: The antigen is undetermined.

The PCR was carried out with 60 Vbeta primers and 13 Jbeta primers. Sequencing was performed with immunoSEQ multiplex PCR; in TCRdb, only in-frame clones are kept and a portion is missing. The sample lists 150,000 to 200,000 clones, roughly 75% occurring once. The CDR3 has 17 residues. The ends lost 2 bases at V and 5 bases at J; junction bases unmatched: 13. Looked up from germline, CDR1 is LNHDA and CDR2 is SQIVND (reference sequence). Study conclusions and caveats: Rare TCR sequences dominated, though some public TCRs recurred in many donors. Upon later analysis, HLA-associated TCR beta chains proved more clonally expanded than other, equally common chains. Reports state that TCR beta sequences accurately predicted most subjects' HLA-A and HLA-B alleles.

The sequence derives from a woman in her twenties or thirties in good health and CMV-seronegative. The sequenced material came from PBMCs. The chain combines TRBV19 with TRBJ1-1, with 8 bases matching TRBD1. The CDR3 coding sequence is TGTGCCAGTAGTATACGGTCCCAGGGGGCATGGGGTACTGAAGCTTTCTTT. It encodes CASSIRSQGAWGTEAFF.